This T cell receptor (beta chain) was captured by sequencing in a study of T cell repertoires in cytomegalovirus infection. Study-wide background: Indications came from public TCR beta signatures; they pointed to CMV infection and to a matching HLA type.

In its sample, this clonotype was seen a few times. Its antigen is as yet unknown. Study-level results: Summed frequency of shared TCR beta families picked out CMV carriers who also had the relevant HLA. HLA-C-restricted, CMV-specific TCR beta clonotypes were dominant ex vivo.

This CDR3 is 13 amino acids long. Looked up from germline, CDR1 is DFQATT and CDR2 is SNEGSKA (reference sequence). The V gene lost 0 bases and the J gene lost 12 bases, with 17 bases spanning the gap. TCRdb re-analysed the reads in MiXCR, keeping a single row per CDR3 protein. The repertoire has about 360,000 distinct CDR3 sequences, 15% to 20% of them found once; the top ten carry approximately 10%. Sequenced material: PBMCs. This sequence originates from a human donor in good health (CMV status not recorded). Some clones in this sample may be carry-over from other donors' samples. This chain links TRBV20-1 with TRBJ1-1; no definite D call. The CDR3 region is CSARETDYPRTFF. The CDR3 DNA is TGCAGTGCTAGAGAGACGGACTATCCGCGGACTTTCTTT.